This T cell receptor beta chain was documented in a study of radiotherapy plus CTLA-4 blockade in lung cancer. As for the study in general: Objective responses were seen in over 15% of patients, disease control in more than 30%. Overall study findings and caveats: Radiotherapy was combined with ipilimumab, and tumor-derived TCR clones then expanded in blood. Alongside interferon-beta, early blood T cell clone dynamics were reportedly the best predictor of response.

This CDR3 has 14 residues. The table lists this clone with a few counts. The antigen remains undetermined. Using immunoSEQ multiplex PCR, the repertoire was profiled, and TCRdb retains in-frame clones only, with some absent. The repertoire holds approximately 78,000 clones, over 65% seen once, with 7% to 8.5% in the top ten. Sequenced material: peripheral blood, taken from a patient treated with radiotherapy plus ipilimumab. The chain is built from TRBV21-1 and TRBJ2-2; the tabulated D call, TRBD2, remains unverified against the DNA. TRBV21-1 has pseudogene status. The TCR was taken from a human donor with non-small cell lung cancer who had a complete response to radiotherapy plus ipilimumab. The CDR3 DNA reads TGTGCCAGCAGTGAGAGGCTCTACACCGGGGAGCTGTTTTTT. Its translation is CASSERLYTGELFF.